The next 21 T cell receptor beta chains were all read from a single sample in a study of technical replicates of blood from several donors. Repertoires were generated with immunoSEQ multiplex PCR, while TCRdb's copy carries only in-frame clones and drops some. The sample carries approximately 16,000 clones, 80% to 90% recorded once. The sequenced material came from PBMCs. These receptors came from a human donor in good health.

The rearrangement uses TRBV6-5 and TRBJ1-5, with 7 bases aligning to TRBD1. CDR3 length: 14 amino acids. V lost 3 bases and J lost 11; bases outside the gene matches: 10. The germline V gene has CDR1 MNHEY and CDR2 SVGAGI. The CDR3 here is CASSYSTGQSAQHF. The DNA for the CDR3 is TGTGCCAGCAGTTATTCGACAGGGCAATCAGCCCAGCATTTT.

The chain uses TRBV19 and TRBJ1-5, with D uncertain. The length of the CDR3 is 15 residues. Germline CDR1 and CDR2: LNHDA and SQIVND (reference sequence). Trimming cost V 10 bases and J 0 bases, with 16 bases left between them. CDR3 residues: CATQPAGYSNQPQHF. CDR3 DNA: TGTGCCACCCAACCGGCAGGATATAGCAATCAGCCCCAGCATTTT.

This CDR3 is CASSLGFRGTNEKLFF. Written as DNA, the CDR3 is TGTGCCAGCAGCTTGGGCTTCAGGGGGACTAATGAAAAACTGTTTTTT. V is TRBV7-9 and J is TRBJ1-4; 7 positions match TRBD1. V lost 3 bases and J lost 2; bases outside the gene matches: 6. This CDR3 is built from 16 residues. Germline loops: CDR1 SEHNR, CDR2 FQNEAQ (reference sequence).

The CDR3 loop is CASSPSGGSYNEQFF. CDR3 nucleotide sequence: TGTGCCAGCAGCCCCTCCGGGGGCTCCTACAATGAGCAGTTCTTC. The V and J genes are TRBV9 and TRBJ2-1, with D maybe TRBD2 (6 bases). V was cut by 4 bases and J by 0 bases, with 11 bases left in between. In germline, CDR1 is SGDLS, CDR2 YYNGEE. The CDR3 runs 15 residues.

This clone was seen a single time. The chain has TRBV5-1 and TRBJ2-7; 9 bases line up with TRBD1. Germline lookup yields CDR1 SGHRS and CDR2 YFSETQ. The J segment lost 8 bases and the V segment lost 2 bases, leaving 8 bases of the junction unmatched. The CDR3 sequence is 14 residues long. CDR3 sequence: CASSFNRDRVQQYF. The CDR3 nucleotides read TGCGCCAGCAGCTTTAACCGGGACAGGGTCCAGCAGTACTTC.

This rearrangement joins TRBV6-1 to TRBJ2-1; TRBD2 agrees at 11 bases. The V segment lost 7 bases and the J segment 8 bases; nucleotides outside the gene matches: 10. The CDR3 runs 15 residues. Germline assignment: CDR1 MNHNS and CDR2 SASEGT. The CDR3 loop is CASTPSTSGNHEQFF. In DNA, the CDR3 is TGTGCCAGCACCCCCTCGACTAGCGGGAACCATGAGCAGTTCTTC.

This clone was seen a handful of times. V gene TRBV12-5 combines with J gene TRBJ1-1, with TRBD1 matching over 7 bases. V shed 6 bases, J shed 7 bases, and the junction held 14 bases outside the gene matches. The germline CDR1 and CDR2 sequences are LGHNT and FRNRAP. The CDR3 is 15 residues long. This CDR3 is CASGRAAGTDYEAFF. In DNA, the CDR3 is TGTGCTAGTGGCCGAGCGGCCGGGACAGACTATGAAGCTTTCTTT.

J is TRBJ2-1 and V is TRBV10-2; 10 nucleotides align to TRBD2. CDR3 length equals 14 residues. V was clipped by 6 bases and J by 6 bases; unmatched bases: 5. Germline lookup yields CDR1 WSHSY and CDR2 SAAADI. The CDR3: CASRPGLATNEQFF. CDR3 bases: TGCGCCAGCAGACCGGGACTAGCGACCAATGAGCAGTTCTTC.

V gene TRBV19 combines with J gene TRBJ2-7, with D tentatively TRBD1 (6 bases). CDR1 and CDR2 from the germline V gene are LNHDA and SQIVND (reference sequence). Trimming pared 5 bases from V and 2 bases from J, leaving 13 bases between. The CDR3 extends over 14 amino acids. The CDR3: CASSLPDRTYEQYF. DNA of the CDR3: TGTGCCAGTAGTTTACCCGACAGGACCTACGAGCAGTACTTC. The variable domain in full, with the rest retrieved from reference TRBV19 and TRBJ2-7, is DGGITQSPKYLFRKEGQNVTLSCEQNLNHDAMYWYRQDPGQGLRLIYYSQIVNDFQKGDIAEGYSVSREKKESFPLTVTSAQKNPTAFYLCASSLPDRTYEQYFGPGTRLTVT.

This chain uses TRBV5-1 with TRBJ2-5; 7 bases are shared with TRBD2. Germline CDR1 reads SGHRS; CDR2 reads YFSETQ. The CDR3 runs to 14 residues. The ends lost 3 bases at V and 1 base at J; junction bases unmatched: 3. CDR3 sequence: CASSSGLGQETQYF. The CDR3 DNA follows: TGCGCCAGCAGCTCCGGACTAGGCCAAGAGACCCAGTACTTC.

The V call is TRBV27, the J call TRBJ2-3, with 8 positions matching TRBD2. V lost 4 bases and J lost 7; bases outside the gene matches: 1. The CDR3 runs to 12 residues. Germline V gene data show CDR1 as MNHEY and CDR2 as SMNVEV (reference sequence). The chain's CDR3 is CASSSGGNTQYF. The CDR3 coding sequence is TGTGCCAGCAGTTCGGGAGGGAATACGCAGTATTTT.

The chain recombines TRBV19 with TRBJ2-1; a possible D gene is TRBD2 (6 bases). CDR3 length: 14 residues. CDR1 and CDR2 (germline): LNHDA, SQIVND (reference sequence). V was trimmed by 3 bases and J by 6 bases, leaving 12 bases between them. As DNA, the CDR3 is TGTGCCAGTAGTATGGACGGGAGTGGCAATGAGCAGTTCTTC. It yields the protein CASSMDGSGNEQFF.

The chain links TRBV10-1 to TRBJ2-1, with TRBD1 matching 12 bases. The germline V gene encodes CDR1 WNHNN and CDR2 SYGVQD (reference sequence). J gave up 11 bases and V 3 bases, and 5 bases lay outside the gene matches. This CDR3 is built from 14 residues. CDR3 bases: TGCGCCAGCAGTGAAGGGACAGGGGGCTTCAAGCAGTTCTTC. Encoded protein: CASSEGTGGFKQFF.

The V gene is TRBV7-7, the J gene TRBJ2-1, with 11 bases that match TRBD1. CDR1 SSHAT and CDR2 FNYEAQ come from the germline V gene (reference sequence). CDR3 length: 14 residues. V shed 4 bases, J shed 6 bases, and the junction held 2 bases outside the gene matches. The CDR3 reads CASSSGTGGNEQFF. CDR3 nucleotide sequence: TGTGCCAGCAGCTCCGGGACAGGGGGCAATGAGCAGTTCTTC.

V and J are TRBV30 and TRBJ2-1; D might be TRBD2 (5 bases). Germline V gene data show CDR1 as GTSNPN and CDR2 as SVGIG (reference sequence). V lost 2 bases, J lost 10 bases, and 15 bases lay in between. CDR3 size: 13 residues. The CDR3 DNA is TGTGCCTGGAGTTCCCTAGCCGAGAGAGAGCAGTTCTTC. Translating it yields CAWSSLAEREQFF.

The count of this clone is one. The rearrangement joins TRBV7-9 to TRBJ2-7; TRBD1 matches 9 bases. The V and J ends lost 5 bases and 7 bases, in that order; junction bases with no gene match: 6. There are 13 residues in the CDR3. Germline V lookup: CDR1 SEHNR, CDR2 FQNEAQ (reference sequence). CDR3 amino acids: CASSPVTGGEQYF. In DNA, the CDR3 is TGTGCCAGCAGCCCCGTGACAGGGGGGGAGCAGTACTTC.

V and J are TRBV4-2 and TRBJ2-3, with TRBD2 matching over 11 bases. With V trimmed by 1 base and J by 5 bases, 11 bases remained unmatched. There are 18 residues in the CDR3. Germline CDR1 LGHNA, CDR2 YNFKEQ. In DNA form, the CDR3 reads TGTGCCAGCAGCCAAGCCTCCGCCGGGACTAGCGGTGGAGATACGCAGTATTTT. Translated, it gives CASSQASAGTSGGDTQYF.

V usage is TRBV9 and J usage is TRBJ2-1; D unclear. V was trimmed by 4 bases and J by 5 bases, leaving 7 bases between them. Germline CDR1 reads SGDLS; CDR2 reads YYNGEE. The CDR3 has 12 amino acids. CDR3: CASSPEDNEQFF. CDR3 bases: TGTGCCAGCAGCCCCGAGGACAATGAGCAGTTCTTC.

This chain's CDR3 is CASKLGLGGYEQYF. The CDR3 DNA reads as TGTGCCAGCAAGCTCGGGCTCGGAGGTTACGAGCAGTACTTC. The rearrangement joins TRBV28 to TRBJ2-7; D may be TRBD2 (5 bases). The CDR3 runs 14 residues. Germline V gene sequence: CDR1 MDHEN, CDR2 SYDVKM. V shed 7 bases and J shed 4 bases, with 17 bases lying between them. Full variable domain (missing parts from reference TRBV28 and TRBJ2-7): DVKVTQSSRYLVKRTGEKVFLECVQDMDHENMFWYRQDPGLGLRLIYFSYDVKMKEKGDIPEGYSVSREKKERFSLILESASTNQTSMYLCASKLGLGGYEQYFGPGTRLTVT.

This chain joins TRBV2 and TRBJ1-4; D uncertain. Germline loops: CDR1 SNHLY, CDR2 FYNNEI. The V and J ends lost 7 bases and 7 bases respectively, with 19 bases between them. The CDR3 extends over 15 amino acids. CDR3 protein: CASTRERGVGEKLFF. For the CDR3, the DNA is TGTGCCAGCACTCGGGAACGGGGTGTCGGTGAAAAACTGTTTTTT.

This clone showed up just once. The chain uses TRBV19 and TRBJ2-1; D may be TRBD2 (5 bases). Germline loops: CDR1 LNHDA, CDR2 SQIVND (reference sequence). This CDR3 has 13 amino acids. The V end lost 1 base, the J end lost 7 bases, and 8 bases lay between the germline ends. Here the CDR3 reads CASSIGTENEQFF. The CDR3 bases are TGTGCCAGTAGTATAGGGACTGAAAATGAGCAGTTCTTC.